The entry that follows covers one T cell receptor beta chain sequence. Its recognized antigen is unknown. Per-base qualities were not stored, and no clone one base away is much larger. Per the publication, the time point label means: baseline before first vaccination. Samples from vaccinated people were obtained from the UK trials COV001 and COV002, which included a single-blind randomized controlled phase 2/3 trial of AZD1222 (ChAdOx1 nCoV-19) in healthy adults. For TCRbeta chain sequencing, PBMC samples from trial participants were taken at day 0 and at day 28 after the second dose. The data originate from a study of T cell responses to AZD1222 COVID-19 vaccine listed by TCRdb under 2021. About the full investigation: Because spike-specific TCR depth and breadth did not differ between the two schedules, AZD1222 recipients who got a second dose at roughly 4 weeks were pooled with those who got a second dose at roughly 12 weeks. A total of approximately 230 trial participants underwent TCR sequencing, of whom 200 to 220 received two doses of AZD1222 and 26 received two doses of the MenACWY control vaccine. Enrollment into the trials was organized by age into subgroups of 18-55, 56-69 and 70-plus years, and those subgroups contained roughly 140, 27 and 60 TCR-sequenced participants, respectively.

Overall results and qualifications from the work: The vaccine-associated CD4 TCRs covered the entire spike protein, and the dominant responses fell in regions 160-218 and 743-854. The 56-69-year group was small, and its depth increase did not reach significance, likely because of low power. Participants were mostly white British, with more females than males. The authors suggested clonal diversity may have been underestimated. Conclusions about previously exposed vaccinees are limited, since just a handful of AZD1222 recipients were seropositive for SARS-CoV-2 at baseline. Because no day 14 peak-response samples were available, repertoires were characterized only after the peak T cell response. Epitopes outside the regions mutated in the B.1.351 and B.1.1.7 variants were reportedly recognized by nearly half of the unique spike-specific TCRs. A significant rise in spike-specific TCR breadth and depth was observed after two AZD1222 doses relative to day 0 and relative to MenACWY recipients.

The CDR3 regions of human TCRbeta chains were analyzed by immunosequencing. The authors' analysis ran thus. TCRs in the repertoires were compared against a reference library of SARS-CoV-2-specific TCRs that had been generated with the MIRA antigen-specificity platform. Breadth meant the fraction of unique TCRs that were SARS-CoV-2-associated, whereas depth meant the fraction of total T cells that were SARS-CoV-2-associated. Each spike-specific TCR was assigned to its reactive spike region and to a CD4 or CD8 class using the MIRA data. Log10-transformed breadth and depth values were compared by one-way ANOVA with Sidak's multiple comparisons tests. TCRdb took this table from immuneACCESS and kept in-frame rearrangements with V and J called. Such tables lack part of the clones; where checked against another copy, unresolved V genes explain under half of the gap, and the rest is unexplained. That table is the source of V, J and clone size, and D and trimming were worked out from the DNA. The sample table contains some 150,000 clones; only one count was recorded for roughly 90% of them. The ten biggest clones cover 2.5% to 3.5% of the sample.

The germline V gene (reference sequence) sets CDR1 to LNHDA and CDR2 to SQIVND. The CDR3 measures 15 amino acids from cysteine to phenylalanine. This entry keeps only the CDR3 DNA: 45 bases, framed from base 1. After removal of 5 bases from V and 0 bases from J, the junction retains 3 bases not matched to a gene. The source is an adult in good health. Sample: peripheral blood, taken on day 0 of AZD1222 vaccination. The chain uses TRBV19 and TRBJ2-1, and TRBD2 aligns with 8 junction nucleotides. Read as DNA, the sequence is TGTGCCAGTAGTTTAGCGGGGAACTCCTACAATGAGCAGTTCTTC. The resulting protein is CASSLAGNSYNEQFF.